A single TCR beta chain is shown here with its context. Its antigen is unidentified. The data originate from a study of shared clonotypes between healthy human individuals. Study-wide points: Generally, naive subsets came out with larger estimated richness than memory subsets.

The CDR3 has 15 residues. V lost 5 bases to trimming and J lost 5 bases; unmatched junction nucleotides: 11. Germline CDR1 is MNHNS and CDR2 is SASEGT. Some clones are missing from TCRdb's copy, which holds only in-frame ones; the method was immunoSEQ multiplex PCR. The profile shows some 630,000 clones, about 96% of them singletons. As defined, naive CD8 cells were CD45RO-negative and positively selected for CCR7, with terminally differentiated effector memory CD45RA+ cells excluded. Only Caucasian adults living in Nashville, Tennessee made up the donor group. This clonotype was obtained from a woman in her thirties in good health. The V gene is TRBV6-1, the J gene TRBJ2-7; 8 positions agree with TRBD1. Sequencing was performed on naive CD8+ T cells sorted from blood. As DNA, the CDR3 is TGTGCCAGCAGTCTTCTCGGGACAGGCTCGGACGAGCAGTACTTC. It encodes CASSLLGTGSDEQYF.